Below are 14 T cell receptor beta chains sequenced from a single sample in a study of identical twins (dated by TCRdb to between 2015 and 2016). Library creation used 5' RACE. Sequencing took place on an Illumina HiSeq 2000. TCRdb reanalyzed the raw reads on its own, using fastp at Q25 for trimming and MiXCR for clone calling, and kept in-frame beta chains. Entries that share a CDR3 protein sequence are merged under the most common genes and DNA. The sample table records about 730,000 distinct CDR3 sequences; over 20% of these occur just once. Jointly, the top ten make up roughly 4% of the sample. These same data were also listed under a study on T cells expressing NK-cell markers.

Source material: PBMCs. The receptors derive from a woman aged 18-29 years in good health.

This clonotype came up a few times. This sequence joins TRBV12-3 or TRBV12-4 and TRBJ1-2, with 8 nucleotides matching TRBD1. V dropped 5 bases and J dropped 8; count of bases not matched to a gene: 7. The CDR3 has 13 residues. The CDR3 nucleotides read TGTGCCAGCAGTCCGACAGGGGAAACGGGCTACACCTTC. This codes for CASSPTGETGYTF.

This clonotype was seen more than once but under ten times. The chain links TRBV9 to TRBJ1-5; D is ambiguous. Trimming cost V 4 bases and J 7 bases, with 15 bases left between them. The CDR3 is 14 amino acids. Germline values: CDR1 SGDLS, CDR2 YYNGEE. The CDR3 sequence: CASSSSPVEQPQHF. In DNA form, the CDR3 reads TGTGCCAGCAGCAGCTCACCAGTTGAGCAGCCCCAGCATTTT.

This clonotype has only a few counts. The chain couples TRBV10-1 to TRBJ1-5; D gene uncertain. Trimming cost V 6 bases and J 2 bases, with 11 bases left between them. CDR3 size: 14 residues. CDR1 and CDR2 (germline): WNHNN, SYGVQD (reference sequence). In nucleotides, the CDR3 is TGCGCCAGCAGGTCGGGCAAGCGCAATCAGCCCCAGCATTTT. Its protein product is CASRSGKRNQPQHF.

In this sample, this clonotype turned up many times. This chain links TRBV20-1 with TRBJ2-7, with 10 bases identical to TRBD2. The CDR3 spans 15 residues. The germline gives CDR1 DFQATT, CDR2 SNEGSKA (reference sequence). V gave up 3 bases and J gave up 6 bases; unmatched junction bases: 11. The CDR3 sequence: CSARTPGLAGAEQYF. The CDR3 DNA reads as TGCAGTGCTAGGACTCCGGGGCTAGCGGGAGCCGAGCAGTACTTC.

This clonotype was observed a few times. The chain links TRBV12-3 or TRBV12-4 to TRBJ2-1; 10 bases align to TRBD1. This CDR3 has 16 residues. The V segment lost 5 bases and the J segment 4 bases; nucleotides outside the gene matches: 8. CDR3: CASSPGQGVLYNEQFF. The CDR3 coding sequence is TGTGCCAGCAGTCCCGGACAGGGGGTACTGTACAATGAGCAGTTCTTC.

This clonotype came up a few times. The V gene is TRBV12-3 or TRBV12-4, the J gene TRBJ2-7, with D perhaps being TRBD1 or TRBD2 (5 bases each). The CDR3 totals 15 residues. V dropped 6 bases and J dropped 3 bases, with 18 bases sitting between them. The DNA of the CDR3 is TGTGCCAGCAGCCAAGCGGTGGGACGGTTCTACGAGCAGTACTTC. Amino acids: CASSQAVGRFYEQYF.

This clonotype was seen more than once but under ten times. The rearrangement joins TRBV9 to TRBJ2-3, with 9 nucleotides matching TRBD2. Germline V gene data show CDR1 as SGDLS and CDR2 as YYNGEE. V lost 3 bases, J lost 3 bases, and 11 bases stayed unmatched. The CDR3 sequence is 17 residues long. In nucleotides, the CDR3 is TGTGCCAGCAGCGGAGGCGGTGCGGGAGGGCCGACAGATACGCAGTATTTT. Its protein is CASSGGGAGGPTDTQYF.

This clonotype was detected a few times. The chain combines TRBV29-1 with TRBJ2-3, with D uncertain. This CDR3 is built from 11 residues. Germline V gene sequence: CDR1 SQVTM, CDR2 ANQGSEA. V was trimmed by 6 bases and J by 7 bases, leaving 11 bases between them. The CDR3 DNA follows: TGCAGCGTACTCCCCCTAAATACGCAGTATTTT. Translation: CSVLPLNTQYF.

This clonotype was seen a few times. The chain joins TRBV29-1 to TRBJ2-5, with 7 bases lining up with TRBD1. Germline V CDR1 and CDR2: SQVTM, ANQGSEA. The CDR3 spans 13 residues. V lost 7 bases to trimming and J lost 5 bases; unmatched junction nucleotides: 10. DNA of the CDR3: TGCAGCGCCCGGGGACCAGGGGGTGAGACCCAGTACTTC. Encoded protein: CSARGPGGETQYF.

This chain links TRBV12-3 or TRBV12-4 with TRBJ2-1, with 8 positions matching TRBD1. CDR3 length equals 16 residues. J lost 0 bases, V lost 6 bases, and 7 bases had no gene match. The CDR3 sequence: CASSFRGQASYNEQFF. The CDR3 DNA reads TGTGCCAGCAGCTTTAGGGGACAGGCCTCCTACAATGAGCAGTTCTTC.

This clonotype was detected only a few times. The J gene is TRBJ2-7, the V gene TRBV4-2, with 8 bases fitting TRBD2. Germline CDR1 LGHNA, CDR2 YNFKEQ. V trimming: 1 base; J trimming: 1 base; junction bases outside the gene matches: 9. There are 17 residues in the CDR3. The CDR3 spells CASSQAQTSVQSYEQYF. CDR3 nucleotides: TGTGCCAGCAGCCAAGCCCAGACTAGCGTCCAATCCTACGAGCAGTACTTC.

The chain employs TRBV27 and TRBJ2-1; D assignment may be TRBD1 or TRBD2 (5 bases each). V lost 8 bases and J lost 9, with 17 bases in between. Germline V lookup: CDR1 MNHEY, CDR2 SMNVEV (reference sequence). This CDR3 has 13 residues. CDR3 protein: CASRDSVRGEQFF. The CDR3 bases are TGTGCCAGCCGCGACAGCGTGAGGGGTGAGCAGTTCTTC.

This clonotype has more than one count but fewer than ten. The chain couples TRBV7-9 to TRBJ2-7, with TRBD1 identical over 10 bases. The J segment lost 2 bases and the V segment lost 5 bases, leaving 6 bases of the junction unmatched. CDR3 length equals 15 residues. From germline, CDR1 is SEHNR and CDR2 FQNEAQ (reference sequence). The CDR3 sequence: CASSNRDRGTYEQYF. The CDR3 DNA follows: TGTGCCAGCAGCAACCGGGACAGGGGAACCTACGAGCAGTACTTC.

The chain joins TRBV2 to TRBJ2-7; D is undetermined. Germline loops: CDR1 SNHLY, CDR2 FYNNEI. Trimming took 6 bases from V and 9 from J, leaving 12 bases between them. The CDR3 spans 11 residues. The CDR3 is CASSLPWGQYF. Written as DNA, the CDR3 is TGTGCCAGCAGCCTCCCCTGGGGGCAGTACTTC.